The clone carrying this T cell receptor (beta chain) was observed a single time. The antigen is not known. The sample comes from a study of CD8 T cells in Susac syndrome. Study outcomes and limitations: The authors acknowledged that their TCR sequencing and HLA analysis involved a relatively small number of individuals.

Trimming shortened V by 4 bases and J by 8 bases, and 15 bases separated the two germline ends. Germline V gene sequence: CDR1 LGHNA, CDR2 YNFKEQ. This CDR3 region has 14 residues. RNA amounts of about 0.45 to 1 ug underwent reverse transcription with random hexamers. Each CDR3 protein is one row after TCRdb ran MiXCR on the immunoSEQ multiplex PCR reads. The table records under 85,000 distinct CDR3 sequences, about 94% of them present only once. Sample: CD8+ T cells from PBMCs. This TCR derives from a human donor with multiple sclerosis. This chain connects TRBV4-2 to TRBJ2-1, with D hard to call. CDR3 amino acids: CASSRSLDRDEQFF. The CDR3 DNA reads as TGTGCCAGCAGCCGGAGCCTTGATCGGGATGAGCAGTTCTTC.